These 7 T cell receptor beta chains share one sample of origin, sequenced in a study of T cell responses to AZD1222 COVID-19 vaccine. Produced via immunoSEQ multiplex PCR; TCRdb's table is partial and in-frame only. The data show around 73,000 clones, roughly 89% seen once. The sample here was peripheral blood, taken 28 days after the second AZD1222 dose. The source of these receptors is an adult who received the AZD1222 COVID-19 vaccine.

This chain joins TRBV19 and TRBJ1-2; a possible D gene is TRBD1 (5 bases). CDR3 length: 14 residues. CDR1 and CDR2 (germline): LNHDA, SQIVND (reference sequence). V lost 3 bases and J 3 bases, leaving 11 bases between the germline ends. CDR3 region: CASSIRGRDYGYTF. For the CDR3, the DNA is TGTGCCAGTAGTATCCGGGGCAGGGACTATGGCTACACCTTC. Looking up the rest from reference TRBV19 and TRBJ1-2 gives the full variable domain: DGGITQSPKYLFRKEGQNVTLSCEQNLNHDAMYWYRQDPGQGLRLIYYSQIVNDFQKGDIAEGYSVSREKKESFPLTVTSAQKNPTAFYLCASSIRGRDYGYTFGSGTRLTVV.

The genes are TRBV6-6 and TRBJ2-1, with D maybe TRBD2 (6 bases). The CDR3 runs 12 residues. V dropped 4 bases and J dropped 10 bases, with 11 bases sitting between them. Germline V gene data show CDR1 as MNHNY and CDR2 as SVGAGI (reference sequence). The CDR3, as DNA: TGTGCCAGCAGTTCTCTAGCGAACGAGCAGTTCTTC. Translated: CASSSLANEQFF.

This chain joins TRBV14 and TRBJ1-1; D gene uncertain. This CDR3 has 12 amino acids. Between the trimmed V and J ends, which lost 3 bases and 10 bases, there was a span of 12 bases. Germline V gene lookup returns CDR1 SGHDN and CDR2 FVKESK. The CDR3 here is CASSHTSSGAFF. The CDR3 DNA sequence: TGTGCCAGCAGCCATACAAGTTCGGGAGCTTTCTTT.

V and J are TRBV2 and TRBJ2-7; D remains unclear. Per the germline V gene, CDR1 is SNHLY and CDR2 is FYNNEI. The CDR3 is 10 amino acids. V was trimmed by 6 bases and J by 4 bases, leaving 4 bases between them. CDR3 bases: TGTGCCAGCAGCAATTACGAGCAGTACTTC. Translated, it gives CASSNYEQYF. Based on the CDR3 plus reference TRBV2 and TRBJ2-7, the full variable domain is EPEVTQTPSHQVTQMGQEVILRCVPISNHLYFYWYRQILGQKVEFLVSFYNNEISEKSEIFDDQFSVERPDGSNFTLKIRSTKLEDSAMYFCASSNYEQYFGPGTRLTVT.

The V call is TRBV5-4, the J call TRBJ2-2, with TRBD2 matching over 14 bases. After removal of 4 bases from V and 6 bases from J, the junction contained 8 bases not matched to a gene. The CDR3 sequence is 17 residues long. CDR1 is SGHNT, CDR2 YYREEE, per germline (reference sequence). DNA of the CDR3: TGTGCCAGCAGCATACCGACTAGCGGGAGGGCCTCCGGGGAGCTGTTTTTT. Translating it yields CASSIPTSGRASGELFF.

The rearrangement links TRBV5-1 to TRBJ2-7; the D gene is possibly TRBD2 (6 bases). Germline V lookup: CDR1 SGHRS, CDR2 YFSETQ. This CDR3 contains 15 residues. The V gene lost 2 bases and the J gene lost 7 bases, with 19 bases spanning the gap. This chain's CDR3 is CASSFAGTLGVEQYF. The DNA of the CDR3 is TGCGCCAGCAGCTTCGCGGGGACCCTAGGGGTGGAGCAGTACTTC.

This sequence joins TRBV19 and TRBJ2-5; D might be TRBD1 or TRBD2, each matching 5 bases. Germline V CDR1 and CDR2: LNHDA, SQIVND (reference sequence). The CDR3 covers 16 residues. Trimming cost V 4 bases and J 2 bases, with 17 bases left between them. DNA of the CDR3: TGTGCCAGTAGTACAATGGGGGAAGGGTGGCAAGAGACCCAGTACTTC. It codes for CASSTMGEGWQETQYF.